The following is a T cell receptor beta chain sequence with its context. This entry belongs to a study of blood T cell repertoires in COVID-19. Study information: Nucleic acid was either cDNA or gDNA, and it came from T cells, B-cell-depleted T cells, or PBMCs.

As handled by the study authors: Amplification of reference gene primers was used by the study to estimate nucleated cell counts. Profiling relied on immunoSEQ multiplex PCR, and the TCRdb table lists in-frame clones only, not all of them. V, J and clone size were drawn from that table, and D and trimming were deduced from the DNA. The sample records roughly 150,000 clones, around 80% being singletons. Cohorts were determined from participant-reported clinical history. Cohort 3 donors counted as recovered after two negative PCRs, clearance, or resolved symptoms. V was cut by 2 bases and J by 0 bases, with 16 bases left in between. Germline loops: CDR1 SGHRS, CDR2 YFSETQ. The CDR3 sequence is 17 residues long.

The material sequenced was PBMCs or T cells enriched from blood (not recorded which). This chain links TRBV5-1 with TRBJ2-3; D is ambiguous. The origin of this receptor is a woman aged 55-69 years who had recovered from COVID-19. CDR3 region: CASSLRPTASSTDTQYF. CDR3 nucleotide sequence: TGCGCCAGCAGCTTAAGGCCGACTGCTTCTAGCACAGATACGCAGTATTTT.